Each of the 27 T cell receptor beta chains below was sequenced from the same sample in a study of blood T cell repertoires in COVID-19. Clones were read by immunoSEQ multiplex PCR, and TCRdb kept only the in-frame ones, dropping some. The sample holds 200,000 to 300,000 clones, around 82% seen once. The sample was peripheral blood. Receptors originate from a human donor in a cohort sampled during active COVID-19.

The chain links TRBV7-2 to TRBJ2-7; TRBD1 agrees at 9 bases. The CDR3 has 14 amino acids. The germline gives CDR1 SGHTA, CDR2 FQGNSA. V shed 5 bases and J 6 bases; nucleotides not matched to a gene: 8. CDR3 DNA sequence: TGTGCCAGCAGCCCACCGGGACAGGGTCCCGAGCAGTACTTC. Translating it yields CASSPPGQGPEQYF.

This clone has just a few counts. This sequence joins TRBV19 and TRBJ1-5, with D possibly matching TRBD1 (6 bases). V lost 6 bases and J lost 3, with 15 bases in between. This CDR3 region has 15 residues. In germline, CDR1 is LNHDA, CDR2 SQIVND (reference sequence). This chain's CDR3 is CASSRPGAINQPQHF. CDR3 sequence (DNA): TGTGCCAGTAGCCGTCCAGGGGCGATCAATCAGCCCCAGCATTTT.

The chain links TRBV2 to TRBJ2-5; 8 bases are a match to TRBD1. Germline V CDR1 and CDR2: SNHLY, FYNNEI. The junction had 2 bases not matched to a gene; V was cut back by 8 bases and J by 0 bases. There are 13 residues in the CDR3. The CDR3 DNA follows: TGTGCCAGCGGGACAGGTCACCAAGAGACCCAGTACTTC. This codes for CASGTGHQETQYF.

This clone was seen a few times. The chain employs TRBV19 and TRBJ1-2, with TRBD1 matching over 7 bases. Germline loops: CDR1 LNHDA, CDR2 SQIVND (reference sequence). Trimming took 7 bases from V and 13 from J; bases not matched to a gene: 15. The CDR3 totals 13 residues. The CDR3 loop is CASTSQGNAEGTF. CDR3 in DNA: TGTGCCAGTACTTCACAGGGGAACGCAGAAGGCACCTTC.

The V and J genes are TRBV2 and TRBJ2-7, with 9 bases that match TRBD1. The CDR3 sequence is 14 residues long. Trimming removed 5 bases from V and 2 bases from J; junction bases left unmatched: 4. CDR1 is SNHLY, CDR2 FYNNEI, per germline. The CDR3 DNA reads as TGTGCCAGCAGTCCGACAGGGGGTCCCTACGAGCAGTACTTC. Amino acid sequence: CASSPTGGPYEQYF.

Here the CDR3 reads CASSWLTSGILTGELFF. CDR3 bases: TGTGCCAGCAGCTGGCTGACTAGCGGGATCTTGACCGGGGAGCTGTTTTTT. V is TRBV11-2 and J is TRBJ2-2, with 11 bases that match TRBD2. V was clipped by 4 bases and J by 5 bases; unmatched bases: 9. The CDR3 extends over 17 amino acids. Germline CDR1 is SGHAT and CDR2 is FQNNGV. The whole variable domain, remainder taken from reference TRBV11-2 and TRBJ2-2, is EAGVAQSPRYKIIEKRQSVAFWCNPISGHATLYWYQQILGQGPKLLIQFQNNGVVDDSQLPKDRFSAERLKGVDSTLKIQPAKLEDSAVYLCASSWLTSGILTGELFFGEGSRLTVL.

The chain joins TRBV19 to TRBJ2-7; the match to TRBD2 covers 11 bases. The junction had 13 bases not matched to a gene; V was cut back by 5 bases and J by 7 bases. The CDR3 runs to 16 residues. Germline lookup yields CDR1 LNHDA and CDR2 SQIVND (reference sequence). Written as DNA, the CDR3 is TGTGCCAGTAGTCCTCCCTCCCTAGCGGGAGGTCTGGAGCAGTACTTC. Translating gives CASSPPSLAGGLEQYF.

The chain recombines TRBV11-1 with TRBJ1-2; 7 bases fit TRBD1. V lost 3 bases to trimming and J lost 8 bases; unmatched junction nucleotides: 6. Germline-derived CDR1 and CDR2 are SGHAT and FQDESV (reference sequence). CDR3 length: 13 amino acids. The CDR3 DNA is TGTGCCAGCAGCTTTGACAGGGCGTCAGGCTACACCTTC. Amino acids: CASSFDRASGYTF.

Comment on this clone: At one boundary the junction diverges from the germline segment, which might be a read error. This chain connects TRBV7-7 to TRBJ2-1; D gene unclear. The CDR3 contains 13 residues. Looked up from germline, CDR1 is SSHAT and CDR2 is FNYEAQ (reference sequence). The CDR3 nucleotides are TGTGCTAGCAGCTCGTTCCAAAGCCATGAGCAGTTCTTC. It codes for CASSSFQSHEQFF.

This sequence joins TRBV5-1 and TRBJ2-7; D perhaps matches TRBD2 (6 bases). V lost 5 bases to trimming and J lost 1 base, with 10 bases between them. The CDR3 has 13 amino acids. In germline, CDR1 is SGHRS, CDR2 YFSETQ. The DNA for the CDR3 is TGCGCCAGCAGACTAGCCCCTTCCTACGAGCAGTACTTC. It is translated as CASRLAPSYEQYF.

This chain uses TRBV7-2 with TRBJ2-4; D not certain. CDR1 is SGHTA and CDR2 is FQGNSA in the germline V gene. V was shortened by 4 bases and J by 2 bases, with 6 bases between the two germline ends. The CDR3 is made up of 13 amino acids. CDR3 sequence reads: CASSYFTKNIQYF. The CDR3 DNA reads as TGTGCCAGCAGCTACTTTACCAAAAACATTCAGTACTTC. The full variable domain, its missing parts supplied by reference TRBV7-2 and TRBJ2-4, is GAGVSQSPSNKVTEKGKDVELRCDPISGHTALYWYRQSLGQGLEFLIYFQGNSAPDKSGLPSDRFSAERTGGSVSTLTIQRTQQEDSAVYLCASSYFTKNIQYFGAGTRLSVL.

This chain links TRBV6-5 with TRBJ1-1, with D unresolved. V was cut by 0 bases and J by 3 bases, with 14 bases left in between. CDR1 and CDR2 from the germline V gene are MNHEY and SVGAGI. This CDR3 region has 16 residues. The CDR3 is CASSYSRWQADTEAFF. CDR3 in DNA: TGTGCCAGCAGTTACTCCCGATGGCAGGCCGACACTGAAGCTTTCTTT.

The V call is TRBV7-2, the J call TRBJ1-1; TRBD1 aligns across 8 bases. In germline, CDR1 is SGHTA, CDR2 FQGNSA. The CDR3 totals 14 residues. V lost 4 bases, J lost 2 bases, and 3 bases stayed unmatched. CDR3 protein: CASSYDRGNTEAFF. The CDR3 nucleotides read TGTGCCAGCAGCTACGACAGGGGTAACACTGAAGCTTTCTTT.

CDR3 coding DNA: TGTGCCAGCTTATACGACAGCACCTTCAATCAGCCCCAGCATTTT. This gives the protein CASLYDSTFNQPQHF. V usage is TRBV6-5 and J usage is TRBJ1-5, with D perhaps TRBD1 (5 bases). Germline CDR1 MNHEY, CDR2 SVGAGI. This CDR3 is 15 amino acids long. Trimming shortened V by 8 bases and J by 3 bases, and 17 bases separated the two germline ends.

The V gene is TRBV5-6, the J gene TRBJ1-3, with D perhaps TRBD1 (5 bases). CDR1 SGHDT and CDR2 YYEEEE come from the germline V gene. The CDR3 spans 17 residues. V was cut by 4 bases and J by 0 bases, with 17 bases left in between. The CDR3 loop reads CASSTFRYDSSGNTIYF. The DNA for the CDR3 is TGTGCCAGCAGCACTTTCAGGTACGACAGCTCTGGAAACACCATATATTTT.

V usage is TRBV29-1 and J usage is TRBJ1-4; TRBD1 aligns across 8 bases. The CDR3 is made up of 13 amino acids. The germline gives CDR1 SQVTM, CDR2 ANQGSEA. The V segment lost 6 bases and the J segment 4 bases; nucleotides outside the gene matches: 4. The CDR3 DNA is TGCAGCGTCTCGGGACAGGATAATGAAAAACTGTTTTTT. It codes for CSVSGQDNEKLFF.

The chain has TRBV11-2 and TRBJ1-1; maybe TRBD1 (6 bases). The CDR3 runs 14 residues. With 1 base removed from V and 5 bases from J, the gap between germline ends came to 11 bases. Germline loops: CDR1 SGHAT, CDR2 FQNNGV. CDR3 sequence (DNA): TGTGCCAGCAGCTTAGGGGGGGGCTGGACTGAAGCTTTCTTT. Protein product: CASSLGGGWTEAFF.

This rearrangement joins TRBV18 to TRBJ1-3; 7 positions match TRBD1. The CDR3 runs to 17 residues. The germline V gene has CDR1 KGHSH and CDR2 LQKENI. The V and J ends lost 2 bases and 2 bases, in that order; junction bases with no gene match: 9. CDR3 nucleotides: TGTGCCAGCTCACCAAATCGAGGGGGCGAGACTGGAAACACCATATATTTT. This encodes CASSPNRGGETGNTIYF. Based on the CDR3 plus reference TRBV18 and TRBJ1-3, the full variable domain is NAGVMQNPRHLVRRRGQEARLRCSPMKGHSHVYWYRQLPEEGLKFMVYLQKENIIDESGMPKERFSAEFPKEGPSILRIQQVVRGDSAAYFCASSPNRGGETGNTIYFGEGSWLTVV.

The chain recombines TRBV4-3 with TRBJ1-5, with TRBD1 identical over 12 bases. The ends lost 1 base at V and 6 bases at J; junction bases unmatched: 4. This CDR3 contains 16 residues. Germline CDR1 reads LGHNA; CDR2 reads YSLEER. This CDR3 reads CASSQARDRGRQPQHF. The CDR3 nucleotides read TGCGCCAGCAGCCAAGCTCGGGACAGGGGGCGTCAGCCCCAGCATTTT.

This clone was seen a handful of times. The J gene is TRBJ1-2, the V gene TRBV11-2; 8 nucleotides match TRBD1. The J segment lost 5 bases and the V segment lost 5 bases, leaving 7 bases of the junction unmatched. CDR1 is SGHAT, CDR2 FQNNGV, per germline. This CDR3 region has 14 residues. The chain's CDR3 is CASSRPGTGYGYTF. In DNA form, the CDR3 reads TGTGCCAGCAGCCGCCCCGGGACAGGTTATGGCTACACCTTC.

CDR3 nucleotides: TGTGCCAGCAGCGTAGCTGGGGGGGGCTACACCTTC. The encoded protein is CASSVAGGGYTF. The gene calls are TRBV9 and TRBJ1-2, with D tentatively TRBD1 (5 bases). The CDR3 spans 12 residues. Germline V gives CDR1 SGDLS, CDR2 YYNGEE. The V end lost 0 bases, the J end lost 8 bases, and 8 bases lay between the germline ends.

The CDR3 sequence: CASGPGQGHNEQFF. Here the CDR3 DNA reads TGCGCCAGCGGACCGGGACAGGGACACAATGAGCAGTTCTTC. The genes are TRBV23-1 and TRBJ2-1; 9 nucleotides match TRBD1. TRBV23-1 is given ORF status, its function remaining uncertain. V was clipped by 8 bases and J by 5 bases; unmatched bases: 7. CDR3 length: 14 residues.

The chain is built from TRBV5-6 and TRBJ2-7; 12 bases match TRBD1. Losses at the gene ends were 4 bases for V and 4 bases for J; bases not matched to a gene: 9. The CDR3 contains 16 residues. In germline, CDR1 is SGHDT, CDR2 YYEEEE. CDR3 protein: CASSATGTGGRYEQYF. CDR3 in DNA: TGTGCCAGCAGCGCGACAGGGACAGGGGGCCGTTACGAGCAGTACTTC.

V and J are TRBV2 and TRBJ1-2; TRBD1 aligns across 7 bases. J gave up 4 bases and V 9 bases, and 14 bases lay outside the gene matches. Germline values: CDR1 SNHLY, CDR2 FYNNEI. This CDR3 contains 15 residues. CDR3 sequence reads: CARPGDRVTSYGYTF. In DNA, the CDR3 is TGTGCCAGGCCCGGCGACAGGGTAACTTCCTATGGCTACACCTTC.

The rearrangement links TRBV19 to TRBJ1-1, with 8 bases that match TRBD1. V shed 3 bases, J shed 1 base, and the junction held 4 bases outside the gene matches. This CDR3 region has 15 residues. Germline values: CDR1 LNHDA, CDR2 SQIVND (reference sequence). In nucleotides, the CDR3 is TGTGCCAGTAGTATGGAGGGACAGGCGAACACTGAAGCTTTCTTT. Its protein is CASSMEGQANTEAFF.

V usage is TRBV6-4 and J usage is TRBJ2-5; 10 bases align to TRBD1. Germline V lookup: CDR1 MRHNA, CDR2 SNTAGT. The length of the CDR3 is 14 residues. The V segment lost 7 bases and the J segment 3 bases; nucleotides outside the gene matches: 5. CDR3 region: CASISGTGEETQYF. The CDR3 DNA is TGTGCCAGCATTTCCGGGACAGGGGAAGAGACCCAGTACTTC.

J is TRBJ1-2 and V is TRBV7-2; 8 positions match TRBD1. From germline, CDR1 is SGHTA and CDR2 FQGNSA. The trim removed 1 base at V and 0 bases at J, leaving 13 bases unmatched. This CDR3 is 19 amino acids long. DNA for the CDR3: TGTGCCAGCAGCTTAGGGTGGGCCGGGACAGGAGACTCTAACTATGGCTACACCTTC. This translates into CASSLGWAGTGDSNYGYTF. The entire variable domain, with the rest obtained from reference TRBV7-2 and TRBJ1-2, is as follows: GAGVSQSPSNKVTEKGKDVELRCDPISGHTALYWYRQSLGQGLEFLIYFQGNSAPDKSGLPSDRFSAERTGGSVSTLTIQRTQQEDSAVYLCASSLGWAGTGDSNYGYTFGSGTRLTVV.